These 10 T cell receptor beta chains share one sample of origin, sequenced in a study of T cell responses to AZD1222 COVID-19 vaccine. The method was immunoSEQ multiplex PCR; TCRdb's version includes in-frame clones alone and lacks a portion of them. The data contain over 60,000 clones, roughly 84% of them seen just once; the ten biggest clones take up 24%. Sequencing used peripheral blood, obtained on day 0 of AZD1222 vaccination. All receptors come from an adult in good health.

This clone was seen a single time. The V call is TRBV11-3, the J call TRBJ1-1; 9 bases map to TRBD1. Germline V gene sequence: CDR1 SGHNT, CDR2 YENEEA. CDR3 length: 12 amino acids. J gave up 12 bases and V 5 bases, and 7 bases lay outside the gene matches. The CDR3 DNA follows: TGTGCCAGCAGCACGGGACAGGGATCTCCTTTCTTT. This codes for CASSTGQGSPFF.

This chain uses TRBV5-1 with TRBJ2-1; no reliable D call. The V end was cut by 2 bases, the J end by 10 bases, with 13 bases between. The CDR3 has 13 amino acids. Germline V gene sequence: CDR1 SGHRS, CDR2 YFSETQ. CDR3: CASSLNGGREQFF. The CDR3 nucleotides read TGCGCCAGCAGCTTAAATGGCGGCCGAGAGCAGTTCTTC.

The gene calls are TRBV13 and TRBJ1-6, with D unclear. The CDR3 spans 16 residues. Trimming pared 1 base from V and 7 bases from J, leaving 14 bases between. The V gene's germline CDR1 is PRHDT and CDR2 FYEKMQ (reference sequence). The chain's CDR3 is CASSLAGSGGNSPLHF. The CDR3 DNA reads as TGTGCCAGCAGCTTAGCGGGGTCCGGAGGGAATTCACCCCTCCACTTT. The whole variable domain, remainder taken from reference TRBV13 and TRBJ1-6, is AAGVIQSPRHLIKEKRETATLKCYPIPRHDTVYWYQQGPGQDPQFLISFYEKMQSDKGSIPDRFSAQQFSDYHSELNMSSLELGDSALYFCASSLAGSGGNSPLHFGNGTRLTVT.

On this clone: Its ends do not fully match the called genes, so a read error is possible. The chain has TRBV30 and TRBJ1-2; D is unresolved. Looked up from germline, CDR1 is GTSNPN and CDR2 is SVGIG (reference sequence). The CDR3 is made up of 13 amino acids. The CDR3 sequence is CAWSTASVYGCTF. In nucleotides, the CDR3 is TGTGCCTGGAGTACAGCCTCCGTATATGGCTGCACCTTC.

The J gene is TRBJ1-6, the V gene TRBV7-9, with D uncertain. Trimming removed 2 bases at V and 13 bases at J, with 9 bases between. Germline assignment: CDR1 SEHNR and CDR2 FQNEAQ (reference sequence). The CDR3 runs 12 residues. DNA of the CDR3: TGTGCCAGCAGCTTACCAGAGAAGCCCCTCCACTTT. Encoded protein: CASSLPEKPLHF.

V usage is TRBV5-6 and J usage is TRBJ1-5, with D possibly matching TRBD1 (5 bases). Looked up from germline, CDR1 is SGHDT and CDR2 is YYEEEE. The V gene lost 2 bases and the J gene lost 4 bases, with 10 bases spanning the gap. The CDR3 runs 14 residues. CDR3 nucleotide sequence: TGTGCCAGCAGCTTAGGTGGGGGGAATCAGCCCCAGCATTTT. It is translated as CASSLGGGNQPQHF.

The table lists this clone with a few counts. The J gene is TRBJ1-5, the V gene TRBV6-5, with D possibly TRBD1 on 5 matching bases. The germline CDR1 and CDR2 sequences are MNHEY and SVGAGI. The CDR3 is made up of 15 amino acids. Trimming took off 6 bases at V and 1 base at J, with 13 bases between the two ends. The CDR3 DNA sequence: TGTGCCAGCAGAATTCAGGGCTCCAGCAATCAGCCCCAGCATTTT. Translated, it gives CASRIQGSSNQPQHF.

This rearrangement joins TRBV4-1 to TRBJ1-2; D is uncertain. The CDR3 covers 13 residues. Trimming cost V 0 bases and J 4 bases, with 6 bases left between them. Germline CDR1 is MGHRA and CDR2 is YSYEKL. Here the CDR3 reads CASSQDPSYGYTF. For the CDR3, the DNA is TGCGCCAGCAGCCAAGACCCCTCCTATGGCTACACCTTC.

About this clone itself: Different DNA sequences within this sample yield the same CDR3. V gene TRBV30 combines with J gene TRBJ1-5; TRBD1 is a possible D gene (6 bases). Trimming cost V 0 bases and J 5 bases, with 8 bases left between them. The germline V gene encodes CDR1 GTSNPN and CDR2 SVGIG (reference sequence). CDR3 length: 13 residues. CDR3 in DNA: TGTGCCTGGAGTGTAAACAGGGATCAGCCCCAGCATTTT. It encodes CAWSVNRDQPQHF.

J is TRBJ1-6 and V is TRBV6-2 or TRBV6-3, with TRBD1 identical over 7 bases. V lost 4 bases, J lost 9 bases, and 6 bases stayed unmatched. CDR3 length: 14 residues. Germline V gives CDR1 MNHEY, CDR2 SVGEGT. The CDR3 DNA reads TGTGCCAGCAGTTGGGGAGGACAGGCTTCACCCCTCCACTTT. As protein: CASSWGGQASPLHF.